One and the same sample provided the 9 T cell receptor beta chains below, sequenced in a study of CD8 T cells in Susac syndrome. cDNA came from approximately 0.5 to 1 ug RNA primed by random hexamers. TCRdb re-derived calls from the immunoSEQ multiplex PCR reads in MiXCR, one entry per CDR3 protein. Of about 100,000 distinct CDR3 sequences detected, 95% appear once; the ten largest clones hold 0.3%. Sequencing was done on a sample of CD8+ T cells from PBMCs. These receptors all stem from a human donor with Susac syndrome.

This clonotype was picked up one time. This chain connects TRBV12-3 or TRBV12-4 to TRBJ2-5; D remains unclear. Trimming shortened V by 1 base and J by 7 bases, and 10 bases separated the two germline ends. The CDR3 consists of 13 residues. In DNA, the CDR3 is TGTGCCAGCAGTTTAGACGCCCCAGGGACCCAGTACTTC. Translating gives CASSLDAPGTQYF.

The table lists this clonotype with a count of one. The chain is built from TRBV29-1 and TRBJ2-7, with D perhaps assigned TRBD1 or TRBD2 (5 bases each). The CDR3 is 14 amino acids. The germline CDR1 and CDR2 sequences are SQVTM and ANQGSEA. Trimming took 6 bases from V and 2 from J, leaving 17 bases between them. The CDR3 nucleotides are TGCAGCGTCGGTAAGGGGCAGGGACCCTACGAGCAGTACTTC. Translation: CSVGKGQGPYEQYF.

The chain links TRBV27 to TRBJ2-2, with D uncertain. The CDR3 sequence is 13 residues long. V was trimmed by 4 bases and J by 5 bases, leaving 8 bases between them. Germline V gene sequence: CDR1 MNHEY, CDR2 SMNVEV (reference sequence). As DNA, the CDR3 is TGTGCCAGCAGTTGGGGTACGACCGGGGAGCTGTTTTTT. As protein: CASSWGTTGELFF.

The gene calls are TRBV13 and TRBJ2-5, with 7 bases that match TRBD2. Unmatched junction bases numbered 7, after V lost 1 base and J lost 5 bases. The CDR3 has 15 residues. Looked up from germline, CDR1 is PRHDT and CDR2 is FYEKMQ (reference sequence). The CDR3 loop reads CASSLAVRGEETQYF. CDR3 coding DNA: TGTGCCAGCAGCTTAGCCGTCCGGGGGGAGGAGACCCAGTACTTC.

This chain uses TRBV2 with TRBJ2-5; D perhaps matches TRBD1 (6 bases). Germline V gene sequence: CDR1 SNHLY, CDR2 FYNNEI. V lost 7 bases and J lost 4, with 16 bases in between. The CDR3 has 14 amino acids. CDR3 in DNA: TGTGCCAGCAAGTGGCAGGGGAGTGGAGAGACCCAGTACTTC. This encodes CASKWQGSGETQYF.

The chain carries TRBV18 and TRBJ1-4; D is unclear. The CDR3 runs 14 residues. Germline V gene sequence: CDR1 KGHSH, CDR2 LQKENI. Between the trimmed V and J ends, which lost 4 bases and 3 bases, there was a span of 9 bases. The DNA for the CDR3 is TGTGCCAGCTCACGGCGATCGGCTAATGAAAAACTGTTTTTT. Amino acids: CASSRRSANEKLFF.

This clonotype was seen once. The J gene is TRBJ1-6, the V gene TRBV11-1; D uncertain. The V end lost 2 bases, the J end lost 7 bases, and 15 bases lay between the germline ends. The germline CDR1 and CDR2 sequences are SGHAT and FQDESV (reference sequence). CDR3 length: 16 amino acids. The CDR3 sequence is CASSLKGWQPNSPLHF. In DNA form, the CDR3 reads TGTGCCAGCAGCTTAAAAGGGTGGCAGCCGAATTCACCCCTCCACTTT. Using reference TRBV11-1 and TRBJ1-6 for the parts outside the CDR3, the full variable domain is EAEVAQSPRYKITEKSQAVAFWCDPISGHATLYWYRQILGQGPELLVQFQDESVVDDSQLPKDRFSAERLKGVDSTLKIQPAELGDSAMYLCASSLKGWQPNSPLHFGNGTRLTVT.

This clonotype was picked up one time. This sequence joins TRBV3-1 and TRBJ2-7; D remains unclear. Trimming pared 3 bases from V and 6 bases from J, leaving 6 bases between. Looked up from germline, CDR1 is LGHDT and CDR2 is YNNKEL (reference sequence). CDR3 length: 11 amino acids. The CDR3: CASSQQGEQYF. The CDR3, as DNA: TGTGCCAGCAGCCAGCAAGGCGAGCAGTACTTC.

This clonotype was observed once. This rearrangement joins TRBV10-3 to TRBJ1-2; possibly TRBD1 for D (5 bases). Germline V CDR1 and CDR2: ENHRY, SYGVKD. The length of the CDR3 is 12 residues. Trimming cost V 9 bases and J 2 bases, with 10 bases left between them. The CDR3 coding sequence is TGTGCCATAAACCGGGACAACTATGGCTACACCTTC. The encoded protein is CAINRDNYGYTF.